Below are 22 T cell receptor beta chains sequenced from a single sample in a study of cytomegalovirus exposure and HLA in healthy donors. 13 Jbeta primers and 60 Vbeta primers were used for the PCR. TCRdb keeps only in-frame clones here, not all; method: immunoSEQ multiplex PCR. Among around 59,000 clones listed, 83% were seen once. Input material: PBMCs. Source of these receptors: a human donor in good health.

V usage is TRBV6-1 and J usage is TRBJ2-7; 7 nucleotides agree with TRBD1. The CDR3 totals 12 residues. V trimming: 8 bases; J trimming: 7 bases; junction bases outside the gene matches: 8. Germline CDR1 MNHNS, CDR2 SASEGT. The CDR3 reads CASRDSPTEQYF. For the CDR3, the DNA is TGTGCCAGCCGGGACAGCCCTACTGAGCAGTACTTC.

This sequence joins TRBV9 and TRBJ2-2; D remains unclear. Germline V gene sequence: CDR1 SGDLS, CDR2 YYNGEE. Trimming pared 0 bases from V and 0 bases from J, leaving 18 bases between. CDR3 length equals 19 residues. The chain's CDR3 is CASSVGSALRNANTGELFF. Written as DNA, the CDR3 is TGTGCCAGCAGCGTAGGTTCAGCGCTCCGCAACGCGAACACCGGGGAGCTGTTTTTT. Looking up the rest from reference TRBV9 and TRBJ2-2 gives the full variable domain: DSGVTQTPKHLITATGQRVTLRCSPRSGDLSVYWYQQSLDQGLQFLIQYYNGEERAKGNILERFSAQQFPDLHSELNLSSLELGDSALYFCASSVGSALRNANTGELFFGEGSRLTVL.

This clone was detected only once. CDR3 sequence (DNA): TGTGCCAGCAGCTTGGGGCAGGCTAACTATGGCTACACCTTC. This gives the protein CASSLGQANYGYTF. The rearrangement joins TRBV5-6 to TRBJ1-2; no clear D gene. The CDR3 covers 14 residues. V gave up 0 bases and J gave up 0 bases, with 6 bases separating them. Per germline, CDR1 SGHDT and CDR2 YYEEEE.

The J gene is TRBJ1-3, the V gene TRBV4-3, with 7 bases matching TRBD1. This CDR3 has 17 residues. V was clipped by 0 bases and J by 2 bases; unmatched bases: 7. Germline V gene sequence: CDR1 LGHNA, CDR2 YSLEER. In DNA form, the CDR3 reads TGCGCCAGCAGCCAAGATTGGCGGCAGGGGGCTGGAAACACCATATATTTT. It specifies CASSQDWRQGAGNTIYF.

V is TRBV13 and J is TRBJ1-1; perhaps TRBD1 as D (6 bases). CDR1 and CDR2 from the germline V gene are PRHDT and FYEKMQ (reference sequence). Deletions cut 4 bases from V and 3 bases from J, with 9 bases between. CDR3 size: 13 residues. This CDR3 is CASSSYRDTEAFF. CDR3 DNA sequence: TGTGCCAGCAGCTCCTACAGGGACACTGAAGCTTTCTTT.

The CDR3 region is CSVNRDGPHGYTF. In nucleotides, the CDR3 is TGCAGCGTTAACAGAGACGGTCCGCATGGCTACACCTTC. The genes are TRBV29-1 and TRBJ1-2, with unresolved D. The CDR3 is 13 amino acids. V lost 5 bases and J 6 bases, leaving 16 bases between the germline ends. The germline gives CDR1 SQVTM, CDR2 ANQGSEA.

This sequence joins TRBV5-1 and TRBJ2-1, with 13 nucleotides matching TRBD2. This CDR3 is 15 amino acids long. Losses at the gene ends were 4 bases for V and 9 bases for J; bases not matched to a gene: 7. The germline gives CDR1 SGHRS, CDR2 YFSETQ. Here the CDR3 DNA reads TGCGCCAGCAGCCCGAGGACTAGCGGGAGTTCTGAGCAGTTCTTC. Its translation: CASSPRTSGSSEQFF.

The chain couples TRBV18 to TRBJ1-2; D uncertain. The CDR3 contains 12 residues. V was shortened by 2 bases and J by 14 bases, with 15 bases between the two germline ends. Germline-derived CDR1 and CDR2 are KGHSH and LQKENI. CDR3 residues: CASSPGRHGVTF. CDR3 in DNA: TGTGCCAGCTCACCAGGGCGACACGGCGTGACCTTC.

This clone came up a few times. The chain has TRBV4-3 and TRBJ1-1; no reliable D call. V shed 0 bases and J shed 1 base, with 9 bases lying between them. The CDR3 loop spans 15 amino acids. The germline V gene has CDR1 LGHNA and CDR2 YSLEER. The CDR3 region is CASSQDSMSNTEAFF. The CDR3 DNA reads TGCGCCAGCAGCCAAGATTCCATGTCGAACACTGAAGCTTTCTTT.

The chain is built from TRBV30 and TRBJ1-4; D unresolved. This CDR3 is 19 amino acids long. Germline loops: CDR1 GTSNPN, CDR2 SVGIG (reference sequence). The V and J ends lost 0 bases and 8 bases respectively, with 28 bases between them. The CDR3 region has the DNA TGTGCCTGGAGTGTGAAAGGAGGGAGAACAGCCTGGTTGCGCGAAAAACTGTTTTTT. It specifies CAWSVKGGRTAWLREKLFF.

The rearrangement links TRBV12-5 to TRBJ2-1; 7 bases match TRBD2. V lost 1 base and J lost 9; bases outside the gene matches: 3. CDR3 length: 13 residues. Germline CDR1 is LGHNT and CDR2 is FRNRAP. The CDR3 DNA sequence: TGTGCTAGTGGTTTGGAGGGGAGGGCTGAGCAGTTCTTC. Protein sequence: CASGLEGRAEQFF.

Only a few counts were recorded for this clone. The genes are TRBV27 and TRBJ2-5, with D maybe TRBD1 (6 bases). V was cut by 3 bases and J by 2 bases, with 10 bases left in between. The CDR3 spans 14 residues. From germline, CDR1 is MNHEY and CDR2 SMNVEV (reference sequence). The CDR3 here is CASSFSGHQETQYF. The CDR3 coding sequence is TGTGCCAGCAGTTTTTCGGGACATCAAGAGACCCAGTACTTC.

This clone was seen just once. The V and J genes are TRBV5-1 and TRBJ1-1; D ambiguous. V was pared by 0 bases and J by 6 bases, with 9 bases between. The CDR3 consists of 13 residues. Germline V gene lookup returns CDR1 SGHRS and CDR2 YFSETQ. DNA for the CDR3: TGCGCCAGCAGCTTGGAGAGGGAATCTGAAGCTTTCTTT. It codes for CASSLERESEAFF.

This chain uses TRBV7-2 with TRBJ1-4; 7 positions agree with TRBD1. The germline gives CDR1 SGHTA, CDR2 FQGNSA. With V trimmed by 5 bases and J by 8 bases, 8 bases remained unmatched. The CDR3 is 14 residues long. CDR3 coding DNA: TGTGCCAGCAGCGTCGGGACAGCACGGGAAAAACTGTTTTTT. It codes for CASSVGTAREKLFF.

As regards this clone: One junction end does not reproduce the germline sequence, and a read error may be involved. The chain is built from TRBV12-5 and TRBJ2-1, with 10 bases aligning to TRBD1. The CDR3 totals 19 residues. Germline CDR1 reads LGHNT; CDR2 reads FRNRAP. CDR3 bases: TGTGCTAGTGGTTTGGTATGGGGGACAGGGGAAAACTCCTACAATGAGCAGCTCTTC. Protein sequence: CASGLVWGTGENSYNEQLF.

The sample holds one count of this clone. The chain links TRBV7-2 to TRBJ1-1, with D tentatively TRBD1 (5 bases). Trimming shortened V by 5 bases and J by 4 bases, and 8 bases separated the two germline ends. The CDR3 length is 12 residues. Germline assignment: CDR1 SGHTA and CDR2 FQGNSA. This CDR3 reads CASSLRVTEAFF. CDR3 DNA sequence: TGTGCCAGCAGCCTCAGGGTCACTGAAGCTTTCTTT.

This chain uses TRBV27 with TRBJ2-5; the match to TRBD2 covers 13 bases. J gave up 1 base and V 4 bases, and 3 bases lay outside the gene matches. Per the germline V gene, CDR1 is MNHEY and CDR2 is SMNVEV (reference sequence). The CDR3 runs 16 residues. CDR3 nucleotides: TGTGCCAGCAGTTATAGACTAGCGGGGGGCCAAGAGACCCAGTACTTC. Translating it yields CASSYRLAGGQETQYF.

J is TRBJ1-2 and V is TRBV4-3; D unclear. Trimming pared 0 bases from V and 12 bases from J, leaving 26 bases between. Germline V CDR1 and CDR2: LGHNA, YSLEER. The CDR3 has 17 residues. The DNA of the CDR3 is TGCGCCAGCAGCCAAGATTCTTCCCCAAGGCCTTGGGGAGGGCACACCTTC. Protein: CASSQDSSPRPWGGHTF.

The chain recombines TRBV7-9 with TRBJ2-7; 10 nucleotides match TRBD1. Trimming removed 2 bases from V and 2 bases from J; junction bases left unmatched: 6. From germline, CDR1 is SEHNR and CDR2 FQNEAQ (reference sequence). This CDR3 comprises 16 residues. The CDR3 loop reads CASSLQPGQGTYEQYF. The CDR3, as DNA: TGTGCCAGCAGCTTACAACCGGGACAGGGGACCTACGAGCAGTACTTC. Together with reference TRBV7-9 and TRBJ2-7, the CDR3 gives the full variable domain: DTGVSQNPRHKITKRGQNVTFRCDPISEHNRLYWYRQTLGQGPEFLTYFQNEAQLEKSRLLSDRFSAERPKGSFSTLEIQRTEQGDSAMYLCASSLQPGQGTYEQYFGPGTRLTVT.

The chain employs TRBV7-6 and TRBJ2-2; 10 bases line up with TRBD2. The CDR3 consists of 17 residues. Per germline, CDR1 SGHVS and CDR2 FNYEAQ. V lost 8 bases, J lost 0 bases, and 9 bases stayed unmatched. The CDR3: CASWGPSGGPNTGELFF. CDR3 bases: TGTGCCAGCTGGGGCCCTAGCGGGGGCCCGAACACCGGGGAGCTGTTTTTT.

This clone has a handful of counts. The chain employs TRBV2 and TRBJ2-3; D might be TRBD2 (5 bases). Germline-derived CDR1 and CDR2 are SNHLY and FYNNEI. The CDR3 is made up of 12 amino acids. Trimming stripped 6 bases from V and 8 bases from J, with 12 bases between. The CDR3 loop is CASRGPEGTQYF. The DNA of the CDR3 is TGTGCCAGCAGGGGTCCCGAGGGTACGCAGTATTTT. Complete variable domain (other parts from reference TRBV2 and TRBJ2-3): EPEVTQTPSHQVTQMGQEVILRCVPISNHLYFYWYRQILGQKVEFLVSFYNNEISEKSEIFDDQFSVERPDGSNFTLKIRSTKLEDSAMYFCASRGPEGTQYFGPGTRLTVL.

The chain has TRBV7-9 and TRBJ2-2; 10 bases line up with TRBD2. J was trimmed by 1 base and V by 7 bases; bases with no gene match: 3. CDR3 length: 15 amino acids. Germline values: CDR1 SEHNR, CDR2 FQNEAQ (reference sequence). The CDR3 DNA follows: TGTGCCAGCAACCCTAGCGGGGGGAACACCGGGGAGCTGTTTTTT. This translates into CASNPSGGNTGELFF. The whole variable domain, filled in from reference TRBV7-9 and TRBJ2-2, reads DTGVSQNPRHKITKRGQNVTFRCDPISEHNRLYWYRQTLGQGPEFLTYFQNEAQLEKSRLLSDRFSAERPKGSFSTLEIQRTEQGDSAMYLCASNPSGGNTGELFFGEGSRLTVL.